A single sample is the source of the 18 T cell receptor beta chains below, sequenced in a study of tumor and adjacent non-tumor tissue in lung cancer. This sample's RNA came from whole unsorted tissue. TCRbeta libraries were built with three rounds of nested PCR, modified from ARM-PCR. Via MiXCR, TCRdb re-called the multiplex PCR reads, giving one row per CDR3 protein. The sample yields approximately 76,000 distinct CDR3 sequences, roughly 75% seen once. Sequenced material: lung tumor tissue. Every receptor here comes from an older woman with non-small cell lung cancer.

Concerning this clonotype: Germline and junction disagree at one end, which may indicate a read error. The chain links TRBV7-9 to TRBJ1-2; a possible D gene is TRBD1 (5 bases). Germline lookup yields CDR1 SEHNR and CDR2 FQNEAQ (reference sequence). The CDR3 runs to 15 residues. The CDR3 coding sequence is TGTGCCAGCAGTTTAGGTTGGGGGTGCGACTATGGCTACACCTTT. Amino acids: CASSLGWGCDYGYTF.

A remark on this clonotype: One end of the junction does not line up with germline, which may come from a read error. The chain couples TRBV5-4 to TRBJ2-7; perhaps TRBD1 as D (6 bases). Germline lookup yields CDR1 SGHNT and CDR2 YYREEE (reference sequence). The CDR3 totals 13 residues. The CDR3 coding sequence is TGTGCCAGCAGCAACGTACAGGGTTACGAGCAGAACTTC. Residues: CASSNVQGYEQNF.

Comment on this clonotype: Just one base apart from a much larger clone, this may be a read error. This chain links TRBV7-8 with TRBJ2-1, with TRBD2 as a possible D gene (6 bases). Germline CDR1 and CDR2: SGHVS and FQNEAQ. CDR3 length: 15 amino acids. V gave up 5 bases and J gave up 5 bases, with 16 bases separating them. CDR3 sequence reads: CASSLGTGGDNEQFF. CDR3 DNA: TGTGCCAGCAGCCTCGGGACTGGCGGGGACAATGAGCAGTTCTTC.

V is TRBV5-1 and J is TRBJ2-4; D is unresolved. Looked up from germline, CDR1 is SGHRS and CDR2 is YFSETQ. This CDR3 contains 13 residues. The chain's CDR3 is CGRLRVAKNIQYF. DNA for the CDR3: TGCGGAAGGTTGCGAGTAGCCAAAAACATTCAGTACTTC.

Of note for this clonotype: The junction does not match germline at one end; this may be a read error. The rearrangement links TRBV11-3 to TRBJ2-5; 7 bases line up with TRBD1. The CDR3 is made up of 14 amino acids. Germline loops: CDR1 SGHNT, CDR2 YENEEA. CDR3 sequence (DNA): TGTACCAGCAGCCCTCGGGGCAGGGGGGAGACCCAGTACTTC. Amino acids: CTSSPRGRGETQYF.

The chain is built from TRBV5-1 and TRBJ1-1; D remains unclear. V shed 1 base and J shed 6 bases, with 10 bases lying between them. The CDR3 consists of 13 residues. The germline gives CDR1 SGHRS, CDR2 YFSETQ. The CDR3 protein is CASSLSVRSEAFF. The CDR3 DNA follows: TGCGCCAGCAGCTTGTCTGTCCGCTCTGAAGCTTTCTTT. Full variable domain (outside the CDR3, taken from reference TRBV5-1 and TRBJ1-1): KAGVTQTPRYLIKTRGQQVTLSCSPISGHRSVSWYQQTPGQGLQFLFEYFSETQRNKGNFPGRFSGRQFSNSRSEMNVSTLELGDSALYLCASSLSVRSEAFFGQGTRLTVV.

This clonotype was recorded many times. The chain links TRBV7-9 to TRBJ1-1; tentative D call: TRBD1 (5 bases). Germline lookup yields CDR1 SEHNR and CDR2 FQNEAQ (reference sequence). CDR3 length: 14 residues. The V end lost 0 bases, the J end lost 3 bases, and 8 bases lay between the germline ends. CDR3 DNA: TGTGCCAGCAGCTTAGCAGGGGTGGACACTGAAGCTTTCTTT. Translation gives CASSLAGVDTEAFF.

This clonotype was observed a handful of times. The chain couples TRBV24-1 to TRBJ2-5, with D possibly being TRBD2 (6 bases). V was pared by 4 bases and J by 5 bases, with 19 bases between. The CDR3 totals 16 residues. Germline V lookup: CDR1 KGHDR, CDR2 SFDVKD. CDR3 DNA: TGTGCCACCAGTGAAAGCCGGGAGCTGATGCAGGAGACCCAGTACTTC. Protein: CATSESRELMQETQYF.

This clonotype was detected ten times or more. V gene TRBV6-2 or TRBV6-3 combines with J gene TRBJ2-1; tentatively, D is TRBD1 (6 bases). The germline gives CDR1 MNHEY, CDR2 SVGEGT. The CDR3 contains 15 residues. With 2 bases removed from V and 5 bases from J, the gap between germline ends came to 13 bases. The CDR3 region is CASSYAGTRDNEQFF. DNA of the CDR3: TGTGCCAGCAGTTACGCCGGGACAAGAGACAATGAGCAGTTCTTC.

The chain carries TRBV2 and TRBJ2-7, with D perhaps being TRBD1 or TRBD2 (6 bases each). In germline, CDR1 is SNHLY, CDR2 FYNNEI. The CDR3 runs to 13 residues. V lost 6 bases to trimming and J lost 6 bases, with 15 bases between them. Written as DNA, the CDR3 is TGTGCCAGCAGGGTAGCGGCGGACAGCGAGCAGTACTTC. Translated: CASRVAADSEQYF.

The chain carries TRBV7-9 and TRBJ2-1; D unclear. Trimming removed 5 bases from V and 9 bases from J, with 20 bases in between. Germline V gene lookup returns CDR1 SEHNR and CDR2 FQNEAQ (reference sequence). This CDR3 has 15 residues. CDR3 in DNA: TGTGCCAGCAGCAGATCTATCGGGTGTGAAGGTGAGCAGTTCTTC. It codes for CASSRSIGCEGEQFF.

This clonotype is termed medium-sized. The chain carries TRBV4-2 and TRBJ2-7; TRBD2 matches at 8 bases. This CDR3 has 20 residues. The germline CDR1 and CDR2 sequences are LGHNA and YNFKEQ. Trimming cost V 0 bases and J 0 bases; bases outside gene matches: 16. CDR3 DNA: TGTGCCAGCAGCCAAGATATAGCGGGACTAGGTTCCACAAACTCCTACGAGCAGTACTTC. Amino acids: CASSQDIAGLGSTNSYEQYF.

A note on this clonotype: This is likely a read error, given that the CDR3 carries no conserved phenylalanine or tryptophan at its end. CDR3 DNA: TGTGCCAGCATCCTCAGGACCACTGAAGCTTTCTAT. Its protein is CASILRTTEAFY. V is TRBV6-5 and J is TRBJ1-1; D is unresolved. V was clipped by 7 bases and J by 4 bases, with 10 bases between them. This CDR3 comprises 12 residues. Per germline, CDR1 MNHEY and CDR2 SVGAGI.

Notes on this clonotype: One end of the junction is discordant with germline, which a read error may explain. The rearrangement joins TRBV6-1 to TRBJ2-1; no firm D call. This CDR3 contains 13 residues. CDR1 and CDR2 from the germline V gene are MNHNS and SASEGT. CDR3 bases: TGTGTCAGCAGTGCGAATCCAGAGTCCACCAAGTTCTTC. It yields the protein CVSSANPESTKFF.

This clonotype was counted a few times. The rearrangement joins TRBV5-1 to TRBJ2-3, with 10 bases aligning to TRBD2. The CDR3 length is 21 residues. Germline CDR1 reads SGHRS; CDR2 reads YFSETQ. V was clipped by 3 bases and J by 2 bases; unmatched bases: 21. The CDR3: CASSYPLTGSGGAENTDTQYF. In DNA form, the CDR3 reads TGCGCCAGCAGCTACCCGCTCACGGGCAGCGGGGGGGCCGAAAACACAGATACGCAGTATTTT.

Turning to this clonotype: The CDR3 does not close with the conserved phenylalanine or tryptophan, likely indicating a read error. The chain has TRBV4-1 and TRBJ2-5, with 8 bases lining up with TRBD1. V lost 5 bases and J lost 5; bases outside the gene matches: 7. Germline V lookup: CDR1 MGHRA, CDR2 YSYEKL. This CDR3 contains 14 residues. The CDR3 sequence is CASSKSGQVETQYI. For the CDR3, the DNA is TGCGCCAGCAGCAAATCGGGACAGGTGGAGACCCAGTACATC.

The V and J genes are TRBV29-1 and TRBJ2-7; possibly TRBD2 for D (6 bases). This CDR3 region has 13 residues. CDR1 is SQVTM and CDR2 is ANQGSEA in the germline V gene. Trimming removed 7 bases from V and 10 bases from J, with 23 bases in between. The CDR3 reads CSDRASASYVQYF. In DNA form, the CDR3 reads TGCAGCGATAGGGCTAGCGCCTCCTACGTACAGTACTTC.

On this clonotype itself: One end of the junction is discordant with germline, which a read error may explain. This sequence joins TRBV29-1 and TRBJ2-7; D gene uncertain. CDR3 length equals 10 residues. CDR1 and CDR2 from the germline V gene are SQVTM and ANQGSEA. The CDR3 DNA is TGCAGCGTCGTGCAGCACGAGCAATGCTTT. Translated, it gives CSVVQHEQCF.